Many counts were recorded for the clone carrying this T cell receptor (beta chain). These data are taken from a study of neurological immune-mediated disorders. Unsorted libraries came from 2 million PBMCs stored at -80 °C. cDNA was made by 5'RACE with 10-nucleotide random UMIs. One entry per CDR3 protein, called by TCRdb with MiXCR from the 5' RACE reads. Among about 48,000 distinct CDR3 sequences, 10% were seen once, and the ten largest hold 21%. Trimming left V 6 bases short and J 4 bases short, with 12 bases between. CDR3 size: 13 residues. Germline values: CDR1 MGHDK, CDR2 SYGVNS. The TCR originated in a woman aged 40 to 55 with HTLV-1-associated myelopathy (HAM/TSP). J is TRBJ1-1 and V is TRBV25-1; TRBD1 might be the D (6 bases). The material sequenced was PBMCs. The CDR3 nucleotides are TGTGCCAGCAGAAAAGGGGGAGTCACTGAAGCTTTCTTT. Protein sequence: CASRKGGVTEAFF.